Listed here are 32 T cell receptor beta chains from one sample, sequenced in a study of neurological immune-mediated disorders. TCRdb re-called the 5' RACE reads with MiXCR, one entry per CDR3 protein. The sample includes 66,000 or so distinct CDR3 sequences, 3% to 4% of them seen just once. Sequences were obtained from PBMCs. Source of these receptors: a man in his forties with multiple sclerosis.

This clonotype was observed at least ten times. The gene calls are TRBV5-1 and TRBJ2-7, with D possibly being TRBD2 (5 bases). Germline CDR1 and CDR2: SGHRS and YFSETQ. The CDR3 consists of 15 residues. V lost 0 bases and J lost 6, with 16 bases in between. The DNA of the CDR3 is TGCGCCAGCAGCTTGGCCCAGCGGTATCCAGGCGAGCAGTACTTC. Translation: CASSLAQRYPGEQYF.

This clonotype was recorded at least ten times. A junction end diverges from the germline sequence, so it may reflect a read error. J is TRBJ2-2 and V is TRBV18; TRBD1 matches at 7 bases. CDR1 is KGHSH and CDR2 is LQKENI in the germline V gene. The CDR3 has 15 residues. The chain's CDR3 is CASSPQGAKTGELFF. The DNA for the CDR3 is TGTGCCAGCTCACCACAGGGGGCGAAGACCGGGGAGCTGTTTTTT.

This clonotype occurred many times. The chain has TRBV9 and TRBJ2-5; D gene uncertain. Germline values: CDR1 SGDLS, CDR2 YYNGEE. Between the trimmed V and J ends, which lost 0 bases and 1 base, there was a span of 7 bases. The CDR3 has 14 amino acids. CDR3 sequence reads: CASSVDISQETQYF. The CDR3 DNA follows: TGTGCCAGCAGCGTAGATATCAGCCAAGAGACCCAGTACTTC. Full variable domain (missing parts from reference TRBV9 and TRBJ2-5): DSGVTQTPKHLITATGQRVTLRCSPRSGDLSVYWYQQSLDQGLQFLIQYYNGEERAKGNILERFSAQQFPDLHSELNLSSLELGDSALYFCASSVDISQETQYFGPGTRLLVL.

This clonotype has ten or more counts. The genes are TRBV7-2 and TRBJ2-5; weak D call: TRBD2 (5 bases). The CDR3 has 12 amino acids. Germline lookup yields CDR1 SGHTA and CDR2 FQGNSA. V dropped 5 bases and J dropped 7 bases, with 11 bases sitting between them. The CDR3 DNA reads as TGTGCCAGCAGCCGAGGGCTCTGGACCCAGTACTTC. This encodes CASSRGLWTQYF.

Ten or more counts support this clonotype. This chain joins TRBV7-6 and TRBJ2-7, with 7 nucleotides matching TRBD1. CDR3 length: 16 amino acids. V trimming: 5 bases; J trimming: 2 bases; junction bases outside the gene matches: 12. The germline V gene has CDR1 SGHVS and CDR2 FNYEAQ. CDR3 region: CASSPQAGGGPYEQYF. Written as DNA, the CDR3 is TGTGCCAGCAGCCCGCAAGCAGGGGGTGGCCCCTACGAGCAGTACTTC.

This clonotype was observed once. This may come from a read error, since a much larger clone is one base off. The chain is built from TRBV5-1 and TRBJ1-1; a possible D gene is TRBD1 (6 bases). The ends were cut back, 4 bases at V and 3 bases at J, with 16 bases in the middle. CDR1 and CDR2 from the germline V gene are SGHRS and YFSETQ. The CDR3 sequence is 15 residues long. The CDR3 nucleotides are TGCGCCAGCAGCCACGGCGGGGGGCAGGACACTGAAGCTTTCTTT. This sequence encodes CASSHGGGQDTEAFF.

This clonotype was counted only a few times. The chain couples TRBV12-3 or TRBV12-4 to TRBJ1-1; D is possibly TRBD1 (5 bases). The CDR3 runs to 13 residues. V lost 5 bases, J lost 4 bases, and 11 bases lay in between. CDR3 sequence: CASSPQGFTEAFF. CDR3 DNA sequence: TGTGCCAGCAGTCCTCAGGGATTCACTGAAGCTTTCTTT.

This clonotype was found a few times. V usage is TRBV25-1 and J usage is TRBJ2-7; TRBD2 matches at 7 bases. The CDR3 spans 16 residues. Looked up from germline, CDR1 is MGHDK and CDR2 is SYGVNS. V lost 1 base and J lost 3; bases outside the gene matches: 9. The CDR3: CASSESRFAGDYEQYF. CDR3 DNA: TGTGCCAGCAGTGAATCGCGGTTTGCGGGAGACTACGAGCAGTACTTC.

This clonotype has only a few counts. A much more abundant neighbour one base away suggests this may be a read error. The V gene is TRBV5-1, the J gene TRBJ2-2; no firm D call. Trimming shortened V by 1 base and J by 1 base, and 8 bases separated the two germline ends. Germline values: CDR1 SGHRS, CDR2 YFSETQ. The CDR3 loop spans 15 amino acids. In nucleotides, the CDR3 is TGCGCCAGCAGCTTGTCCGGAAAGAACACCGGGGAGCTGTTTTTT. Its translation: CASSLSGKNTGELFF.

This clonotype was picked up many times. The chain links TRBV25-1 to TRBJ2-2; maybe TRBD2 (6 bases). CDR1 and CDR2 from the germline V gene are MGHDK and SYGVNS. Trimming removed 8 bases at V and 0 bases at J, with 10 bases between. CDR3 length: 14 amino acids. The CDR3 reads CASAGLANTGELFF. As DNA, the CDR3 is TGTGCCAGCGCGGGACTGGCGAACACCGGGGAGCTGTTTTTT.

This clonotype has a count of ten or more. V gene TRBV6-5 combines with J gene TRBJ2-3; D might be TRBD1 (6 bases). CDR1 is MNHEY, CDR2 SVGAGI, per germline. Trimming took 6 bases from V and 2 from J, leaving 15 bases between them. This CDR3 is built from 15 residues. The CDR3 here is CASSLHGQFTDTQYF. CDR3 coding DNA: TGTGCCAGCAGCCTCCATGGACAGTTCACAGATACGCAGTATTTT.

This clonotype has at least ten counts. The gene calls are TRBV5-1 and TRBJ2-1, with D unclear. V lost 0 bases to trimming and J lost 2 bases, with 9 bases between them. The CDR3 extends over 15 amino acids. Germline loops: CDR1 SGHRS, CDR2 YFSETQ. CDR3 DNA sequence: TGCGCCAGCAGCTTGGATTCCAGAGCCTACAATGAGCAGTTCTTC. Its translation is CASSLDSRAYNEQFF.

The table lists this clonotype with many counts. The chain combines TRBV5-6 with TRBJ1-4, with a possible D match to TRBD1 (6 bases). Germline CDR1 and CDR2: SGHDT and YYEEEE. This CDR3 comprises 14 residues. V lost 5 bases to trimming and J lost 4 bases, with 12 bases between them. This chain's CDR3 is CASRLTGINEKLFF. The CDR3 DNA follows: TGTGCCAGCAGGCTGACAGGAATTAATGAAAAACTGTTTTTT.

Many counts were recorded for this clonotype. V gene TRBV10-2 combines with J gene TRBJ1-5; possible D gene TRBD1, 5 bases. Trimming removed 4 bases from V and 5 bases from J, with 12 bases in between. Germline V CDR1 and CDR2: WSHSY, SAAADI. This CDR3 has 14 amino acids. This CDR3 is CASSGSGGDQPQHF. CDR3 DNA: TGCGCCAGCAGTGGTTCTGGGGGGGATCAGCCCCAGCATTTT.

This clonotype was counted ten times or more. Written as DNA, the CDR3 is TGCAGTGCGCAACTTTCCGGGACCTACGAGCAGTACTTC. It specifies CSAQLSGTYEQYF. V gene TRBV20-1 combines with J gene TRBJ2-7, with D perhaps TRBD2 (5 bases). The ends were cut back, 6 bases at V and 2 bases at J, with 14 bases in the middle. The CDR3 is 13 residues long. Germline CDR1 reads DFQATT; CDR2 reads SNEGSKA (reference sequence).

This clonotype was recorded a few times. The chain carries TRBV7-6 and TRBJ2-1; TRBD1 aligns across 10 bases. V lost 5 bases, J lost 6 bases, and 4 bases stayed unmatched. CDR1 and CDR2 (germline): SGHVS, FNYEAQ. The CDR3 sequence is 14 residues long. The CDR3: CASSPGTGANEQFF. The CDR3 nucleotides read TGTGCCAGCAGCCCCGGGACAGGGGCCAATGAGCAGTTCTTC.

This clonotype was detected many times. This rearrangement joins TRBV29-1 to TRBJ1-1; 9 nucleotides match TRBD1. This CDR3 comprises 15 residues. Trimming took 7 bases from V and 4 from J; bases not matched to a gene: 13. The germline CDR1 and CDR2 sequences are SQVTM and ANQGSEA. In DNA form, the CDR3 reads TGCAGCGCTAAGAATCAACAGGGGGCGCGCACTGAAGCTTTCTTT. Its translation is CSAKNQQGARTEAFF.

This clonotype was observed many times. The chain couples TRBV20-1 to TRBJ1-6; TRBD1 is a possible D gene (5 bases). Germline assignment: CDR1 DFQATT and CDR2 SNEGSKA (reference sequence). V lost 6 bases and J 6 bases, leaving 15 bases between the germline ends. CDR3 length: 14 amino acids. The CDR3 DNA follows: TGCAGTGCCCTTGGGGACTCCATTAATTCACCCCTCCACTTT. Its protein product is CSALGDSINSPLHF.

This clonotype was detected ten times or more. J is TRBJ1-1 and V is TRBV29-1; a weak D match, TRBD1 (5 bases). V lost 1 base and J 5 bases, leaving 11 bases between the germline ends. CDR3 length equals 13 residues. CDR1 is SQVTM, CDR2 ANQGSEA, per germline. CDR3 bases: TGCAGCGTTGAAGGTTCCGGGGGGACTGAAGCTTTCTTT. This translates into CSVEGSGGTEAFF.

This clonotype has at least ten counts. The V gene is TRBV7-9, the J gene TRBJ2-1, with TRBD2 identical over 8 bases. CDR3 length: 14 residues. Per the germline V gene, CDR1 is SEHNR and CDR2 is FQNEAQ (reference sequence). Losses at the gene ends were 9 bases for V and 0 bases for J; bases not matched to a gene: 4. This chain's CDR3 is CASGGGTSYNEQFF. CDR3 bases: TGTGCCAGTGGCGGGGGGACCTCCTACAATGAGCAGTTCTTC.

This clonotype was detected many times. Written as DNA, the CDR3 is TGTGCCAGCAGCCCCTTGGGGGACCCCAGTACCTATGGCTACACCTTC. Its translation: CASSPLGDPSTYGYTF. The V and J genes are TRBV25-1 and TRBJ1-2, with a possible D match to TRBD1 (5 bases). CDR1 and CDR2 (germline): MGHDK, SYGVNS. V lost 6 bases and J 4 bases, leaving 21 bases between the germline ends. The CDR3 has 16 residues.

As to this clonotype: A much larger clone differs from this one at a single base, so this may be a read error. The rearrangement links TRBV2 to TRBJ1-5; D is ambiguous. The CDR3 runs 14 residues. The V and J ends lost 5 bases and 3 bases respectively, with 11 bases between them. Germline V lookup: CDR1 SNHLY, CDR2 FYNNEI. The CDR3, as DNA: TGTGCCAGCAGTCACGACGGTAACAATCAGCCCCAGCATTTT. Protein product: CASSHDGNNQPQHF.

This clonotype came up many times. This sequence joins TRBV20-1 and TRBJ2-7; D is possibly TRBD2 (6 bases). The germline V gene has CDR1 DFQATT and CDR2 SNEGSKA (reference sequence). The CDR3 is made up of 11 amino acids. The CDR3 loop is CREGRSYEQYF. The CDR3 DNA follows: TGCAGGGAGGGAAGGTCCTACGAGCAGTACTTC.

The table lists this clonotype with many counts. The chain is built from TRBV6-5 and TRBJ1-4; 9 positions agree with TRBD1. V dropped 1 base and J dropped 8; count of bases not matched to a gene: 11. The germline V gene has CDR1 MNHEY and CDR2 SVGAGI. The CDR3 sequence is 17 residues long. As DNA, the CDR3 is TGTGCCAGCAGTTACTTTGCTGGACAGGGGATGAGAGAAAAACTGTTTTTT. Its translation: CASSYFAGQGMREKLFF.

This clonotype was seen at least ten times. The J gene is TRBJ1-1, the V gene TRBV7-9; tentative D call: TRBD1 (5 bases). Germline lookup yields CDR1 SEHNR and CDR2 FQNEAQ (reference sequence). This CDR3 is 16 amino acids long. Trimming left V 2 bases short and J 4 bases short, with 17 bases between. CDR3 residues: CASSLRAGGRGTEAFF. CDR3 DNA: TGTGCCAGCAGCTTAAGGGCAGGCGGAAGGGGCACTGAAGCTTTCTTT.

This clonotype showed up many times. V and J are TRBV20-1 and TRBJ2-7, with D possibly TRBD2 on 7 matching bases. Trimming took off 3 bases at V and 7 bases at J, with 19 bases between the two ends. The CDR3 length is 14 residues. The germline gives CDR1 DFQATT, CDR2 SNEGSKA (reference sequence). CDR3 DNA: TGCAGTGCTAGGGAACAGGGAGGGATTCCGGAGCAGTACTTC. Protein product: CSAREQGGIPEQYF.

This clonotype was seen a few times. This may come from a read error, since a much larger clone is one base off. The chain couples TRBV5-5 to TRBJ1-5; D possibly corresponds to TRBD1 (6 bases). The germline gives CDR1 SGHKS, CDR2 YYEKEE (reference sequence). This CDR3 spans 16 amino acids. CDR3 sequence (DNA): TGTGCCAGCAGCCGGACACGGACAGATAGCAATCAGCACCAGCATTTT. Amino acids: CASSRTRTDSNQHQHF.

There are many counts of this clonotype. The chain carries TRBV6-5 and TRBJ1-2; 9 positions agree with TRBD1. This CDR3 comprises 13 residues. Germline lookup yields CDR1 MNHEY and CDR2 SVGAGI. The trim removed 10 bases at V and 7 bases at J, leaving 10 bases unmatched. The CDR3 nucleotides are TGTGCCACCCTTTCCGGGACAGGGATTGGCTACACCTTC. As protein: CATLSGTGIGYTF.

The V gene is TRBV19, the J gene TRBJ2-7; D unclear. This CDR3 spans 15 amino acids. Germline V CDR1 and CDR2: LNHDA, SQIVND (reference sequence). Trimming took 3 bases from V and 2 from J, leaving 14 bases between them. CDR3 in amino acids: CASSIANMRTYEQYF. The CDR3 DNA sequence: TGTGCCAGTAGTATCGCGAACATGCGAACCTACGAGCAGTACTTC.

At least ten counts were recorded for this clonotype. The chain uses TRBV20-1 and TRBJ1-2, with TRBD1 identical over 7 bases. This CDR3 comprises 14 residues. The V segment lost 1 base and the J segment 4 bases; nucleotides outside the gene matches: 6. The germline V gene has CDR1 DFQATT and CDR2 SNEGSKA (reference sequence). CDR3 DNA sequence: TGCAGTGCTAGAGGGGGACAGCAACCCTATGGCTACACCTTC. Its protein is CSARGGQQPYGYTF.

This clonotype was seen many times. This rearrangement joins TRBV12-3 or TRBV12-4 to TRBJ1-1; 9 bases are shared with TRBD1. With 6 bases clipped from V and 11 bases from J, the junction kept 7 bases outside the gene matches. The CDR3 consists of 12 residues. The chain's CDR3 is CASRPDRGGAFF. CDR3 DNA: TGTGCCAGCAGACCCGACAGGGGGGGGGCTTTCTTT.

Note on this clonotype: It may be a read error: a sequence one base away is much more abundant. The V gene is TRBV12-3 or TRBV12-4, the J gene TRBJ1-5; D is ambiguous. CDR3 length: 14 residues. In DNA form, the CDR3 reads TGTGCCAGCAGGGGAGACTATAGCAATCAGCACCAGCATTTT. It encodes CASRGDYSNQHQHF.